This T cell receptor (beta chain) was retrieved from a study of identifying expanded T cells in peripheral blood. Study results and limitations: Clone count variance between roughly 2-week samples rose with total template count. Differentially abundant clones: roughly 1.2 between replicates, roughly 16 at 2 to 3 weeks, roughly 18 at four.

V was trimmed by 1 base and J by 1 base, leaving 20 bases between them. Germline lookup yields CDR1 SGHNT and CDR2 YYREEE (reference sequence). The CDR3 has 18 amino acids. Collection occurred without any documented infections or immune events in donors. Regarding this clone: The antigen remains undetermined.

Using immunoSEQ multiplex PCR, the repertoire was profiled, and TCRdb retains in-frame clones only, with some absent. The sample contains about 83,000 clones, about 88% of which appear only once. The chain couples TRBV5-4 to TRBJ2-5; tentative D call: TRBD1 (6 bases). The sequence came from a person aged 18-70 years in good health. The material sequenced was blood. The CDR3 loop reads CASSLKQGVGRGQETQYF. DNA of the CDR3: TGTGCCAGCAGCTTGAAACAGGGAGTGGGAAGAGGCCAAGAGACCCAGTACTTC.